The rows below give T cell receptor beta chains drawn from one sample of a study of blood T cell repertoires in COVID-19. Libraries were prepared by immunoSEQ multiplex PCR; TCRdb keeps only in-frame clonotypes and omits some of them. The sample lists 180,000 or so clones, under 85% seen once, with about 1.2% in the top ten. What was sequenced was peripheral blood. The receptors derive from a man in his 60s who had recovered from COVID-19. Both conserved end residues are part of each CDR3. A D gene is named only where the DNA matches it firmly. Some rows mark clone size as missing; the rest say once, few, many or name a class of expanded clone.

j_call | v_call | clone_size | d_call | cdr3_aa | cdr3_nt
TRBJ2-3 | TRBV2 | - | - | CASSVSAYFRTDTQYF | TGTGCCAGCAGCGTATCAGCGTACTTCCGCACAGATACGCAGTATTTT
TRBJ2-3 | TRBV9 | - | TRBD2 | CASSPRLAGEADTQYF | TGTGCCAGCAGCCCCCGACTAGCGGGGGAGGCGGATACGCAGTATTTT
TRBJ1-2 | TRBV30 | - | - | CAWEHIGYTF | TGTGCCTGGGAACATATTGGCTACACCTTC
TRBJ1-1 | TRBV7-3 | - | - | CASSLTGGDTEAFF | TGTGCCAGCAGCTTAACAGGGGGGGACACTGAAGCTTTCTTT
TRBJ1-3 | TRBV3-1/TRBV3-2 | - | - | CASSHRVGGLDTIYF | TGTGCCAGCAGCCATAGGGTAGGGGGTCTGGACACCATATATTTT
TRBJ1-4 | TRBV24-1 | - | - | CATSPQEQQVVFDEKLFF | TGTGCCACCAGTCCTCAGGAACAGCAGGTAGTGTTTGATGAAAAACTGTTTTTT
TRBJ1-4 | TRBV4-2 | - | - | CASSQEVQGANEKLFF | TGTGCCAGCAGCCAAGAGGTCCAGGGCGCTAATGAAAAACTGTTTTTT
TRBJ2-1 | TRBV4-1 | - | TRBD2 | CASSVLGGGANEQFF | TGCGCCAGCAGCGTCCTGGGCGGGGGGGCCAATGAGCAGTTCTTC
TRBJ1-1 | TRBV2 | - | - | CASSGTDFMNTEAFF | TGTGCCAGCAGTGGGACAGACTTCATGAACACTGAAGCTTTCTTT
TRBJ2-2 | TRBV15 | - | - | CATSRDTNTGELFF | TGTGCCACCAGCAGAGATACGAACACCGGGGAGCTGTTTTTT
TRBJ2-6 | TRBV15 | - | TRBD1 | CATGQANSGANVLTF | TGTGCCACGGGACAGGCCAACTCTGGGGCCAACGTCCTGACTTTC
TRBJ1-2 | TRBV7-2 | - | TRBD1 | CASSLGQGVGGYTF | TGTGCCAGCAGCTTAGGGCAGGGGGTGGGGGGCTACACCTTC
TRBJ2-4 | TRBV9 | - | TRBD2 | CASSGDLGGGRPFKENIQYF | TGTGCCAGCAGCGGGGATTTGGGCGGGGGGCGCCCGTTCAAGGAAAACATTCAGTACTTC
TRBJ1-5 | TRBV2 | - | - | CASSEARGAGQPQHF | TGTGCCAGCAGTGAAGCGCGGGGGGCAGGGCAGCCCCAGCATTTT
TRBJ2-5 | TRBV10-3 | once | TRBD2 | CAISESTSTAGPGPQYF | TGTGCCATCAGTGAGTCGACTTCCACAGCGGGGCCTGGACCCCAGTACTTC
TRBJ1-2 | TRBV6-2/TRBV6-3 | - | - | CASSFGDDRFSSYGYTF | TGTGCCAGCAGTTTCGGCGACGACAGGTTTAGTAGCTATGGCTACACCTTC
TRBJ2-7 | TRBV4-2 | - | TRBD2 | CASSQSAGDSYEQYF | TGTGCCAGCAGCCAATCCGCGGGGGATAGCTACGAGCAGTACTTC
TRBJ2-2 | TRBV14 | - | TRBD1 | CASSPGGATGELFF | TGTGCCAGCAGCCCAGGGGGCGCCACCGGGGAGCTGTTTTTT
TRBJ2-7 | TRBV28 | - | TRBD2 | CATETSGSVREQYF | TGTGCCACGGAGACTAGCGGATCGGTCAGGGAGCAGTACTTC
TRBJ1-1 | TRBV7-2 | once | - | CASSLVGGGLNTEAFF | TGTGCCAGCAGCCTGGTTGGGGGCGGTCTGAACACTGAAGCTTTCTTT
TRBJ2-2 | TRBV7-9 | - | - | CASSSRSGGLTGELFF | TGTGCCAGCAGCTCTAGGTCAGGGGGGCTCACCGGGGAGCTGTTTTTT
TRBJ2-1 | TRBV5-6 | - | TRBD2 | CASSFGLVRFYNEQFF | TGTGCCAGCAGCTTCGGACTAGTCCGCTTCTACAATGAGCAGTTCTTC
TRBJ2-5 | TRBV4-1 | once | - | CASSPSTLGGVQETQYF | TGCGCCAGCAGCCCCAGCACCCTCGGCGGCGTCCAAGAGACCCAGTACTTC
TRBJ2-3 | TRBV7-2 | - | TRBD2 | CASSRGGVDTQYF | TGTGCCAGCAGTCGCGGGGGGGTAGATACGCAGTATTTT
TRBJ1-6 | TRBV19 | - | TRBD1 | CASLAGTEDSPLHF | TGTGCCAGTCTTGCCGGGACAGAGGATTCACCCCTCCACTTT
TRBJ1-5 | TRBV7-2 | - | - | CASSPRPGDQPQHF | TGTGCCAGCAGCCCGAGGCCCGGGGATCAGCCCCAGCATTTT
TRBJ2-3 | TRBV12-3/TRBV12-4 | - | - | CASSFGGTDTQYF | TGTGCCAGCAGTTTTGGAGGCACAGATACGCAGTATTTT
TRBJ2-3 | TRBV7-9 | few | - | CASSLEELGDTQYF | TGTGCCAGCAGCTTAGAGGAGCTCGGGGATACGCAGTATTTT
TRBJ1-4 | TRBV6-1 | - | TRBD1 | CASSEGTGRSDEKLFF | TGTGCCAGCAGTGAAGGGACAGGGCGGTCGGATGAAAAACTGTTTTTT
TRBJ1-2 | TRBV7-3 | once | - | CASSLVDGGGYTF | TGTGCCAGCAGCTTAGTGGACGGAGGTGGCTACACCTTC
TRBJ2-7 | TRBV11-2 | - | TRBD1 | CASSPNLRDSEQYF | TGTGCCAGCAGCCCGAACCTCAGGGACAGCGAGCAGTACTTC
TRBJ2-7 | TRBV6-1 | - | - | CASSEAGGHWYEQYF | TGTGCCAGCAGTGAAGCTGGGGGACATTGGTACGAGCAGTACTTC
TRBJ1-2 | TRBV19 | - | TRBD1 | CASGDRAIYGYTF | TGTGCCAGTGGGGACAGGGCGATTTATGGCTACACCTTC
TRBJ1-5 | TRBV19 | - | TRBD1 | CASSIDRGNGQPQHF | TGTGCCAGTAGTATTGACAGGGGGAATGGTCAGCCCCAGCATTTT
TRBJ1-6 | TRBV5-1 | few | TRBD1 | CASSSGQPSSYNSPLHF | TGCGCCAGCAGCTCGGGACAGCCCAGCTCCTATAATTCACCCCTCCACTTT
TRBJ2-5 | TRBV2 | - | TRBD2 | CASNPGLVGMETQYF | TGTGCCAGCAACCCCGGACTAGTGGGTATGGAGACCCAGTACTTC
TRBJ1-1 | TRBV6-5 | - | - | CASSYIARGGEAFF | TGTGCCAGCAGTTACATCGCCCGTGGAGGTGAAGCTTTCTTT
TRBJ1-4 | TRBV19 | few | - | CASSIASSGNEKLFF | TGTGCCAGTAGTATAGCCTCCTCCGGGAATGAAAAACTGTTTTTT
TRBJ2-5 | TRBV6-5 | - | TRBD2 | CASGAGLAGRETQYF | TGTGCCAGCGGCGCGGGGCTAGCGGGAAGGGAGACCCAGTACTTC
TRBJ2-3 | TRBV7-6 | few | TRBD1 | CASSPPPGQGKDTQYF | TGTGCCAGCAGCCCTCCGCCGGGACAGGGGAAAGATACGCAGTATTTT